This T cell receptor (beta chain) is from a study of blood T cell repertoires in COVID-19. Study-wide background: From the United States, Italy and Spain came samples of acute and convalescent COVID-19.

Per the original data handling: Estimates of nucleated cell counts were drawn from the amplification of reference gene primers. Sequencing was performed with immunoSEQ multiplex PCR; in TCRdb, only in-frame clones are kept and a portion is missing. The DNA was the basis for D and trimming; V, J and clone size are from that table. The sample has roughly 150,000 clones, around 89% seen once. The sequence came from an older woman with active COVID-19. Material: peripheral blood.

The chain's CDR3 is CASRTGQGGNNQPQHF. In nucleotides, the CDR3 is TGTGCCAGTCGGACGGGACAGGGGGGGAACAATCAGCCCCAGCATTTT. The rearrangement links TRBV28 to TRBJ1-5; 11 bases are a match to TRBD1. Germline lookup yields CDR1 MDHEN and CDR2 SYDVKM. The CDR3 has 16 amino acids. V was pared by 9 bases and J by 3 bases, with 10 bases of the junction left unmatched.